This T cell receptor beta chain appears in the sequencing data of a study of blood T cells in healthy people across ages. For the second PCR, which ran for 7 to 11 cycles, a sample-barcoded 5' primer and a J-beta primer mix were used. TCRdb re-analysed the 5' RACE reads in MiXCR, keeping a single row per CDR3 protein. The sample includes 750,000 to 950,000 distinct CDR3 sequences, 25% to 35% seen only once; the top ten take roughly a tenth. The germline V gene encodes CDR1 LGHNA and CDR2 YSLEER. The ends were cut back, 3 bases at V and 6 bases at J, with 12 bases in the middle. The CDR3 totals 13 residues. Samples had at least 6.5 million PBMCs isolated from them. Study findings and constraints: Comparison with aged donors showed that long-lived donors had more naive CD4+ cells and higher diversity.

This clonotype was observed a handful of times. Its target is unknown. This sample was also put to use in a study of T cells of mothers and their children.

The chain employs TRBV4-3 and TRBJ2-7; maybe TRBD1 (7 bases). This TCR came from a woman aged 40 to 50 in good health. The sample was blood. CDR3 nucleotide sequence: TGCGCCAGCAGCCAGGGGACAGCGGGCGAGCAGTACTTC. It specifies CASSQGTAGEQYF.